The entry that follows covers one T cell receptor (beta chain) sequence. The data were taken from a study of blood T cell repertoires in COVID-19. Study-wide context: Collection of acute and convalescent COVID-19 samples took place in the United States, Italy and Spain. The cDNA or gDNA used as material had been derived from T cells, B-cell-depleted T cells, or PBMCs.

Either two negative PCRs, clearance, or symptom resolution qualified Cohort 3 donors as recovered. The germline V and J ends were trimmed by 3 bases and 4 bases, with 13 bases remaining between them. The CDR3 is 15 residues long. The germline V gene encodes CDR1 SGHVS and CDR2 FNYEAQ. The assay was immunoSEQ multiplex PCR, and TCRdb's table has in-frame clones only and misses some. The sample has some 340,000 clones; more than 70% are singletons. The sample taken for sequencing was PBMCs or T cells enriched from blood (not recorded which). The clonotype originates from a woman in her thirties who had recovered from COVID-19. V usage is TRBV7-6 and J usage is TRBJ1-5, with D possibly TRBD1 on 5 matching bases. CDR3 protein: CASSLSQGMNQPQHF. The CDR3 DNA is TGTGCCAGCAGCTTGTCCCAGGGCATGAATCAGCCCCAGCATTTT. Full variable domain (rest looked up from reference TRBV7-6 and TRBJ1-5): GAGVSQSPRYKVTKRGQDVALRCDPISGHVSLYWYRQALGQGPEFLTYFNYEAQQDKSGLPNDRFSAERPEGSISTLTIQRTEQRDSAMYRCASSLSQGMNQPQHFGDGTRLSIL.